What follows are 11 T cell receptor beta chains derived from one specimen sequenced in a study of T cell responses to AZD1222 COVID-19 vaccine. Assay: immunoSEQ multiplex PCR; the TCRdb copy retains only in-frame clones and omits some. The data show 130,000 or so clones, with 85% to 95% seen just once and 0.75% to 1% held by the top ten. The sequencing here drew on peripheral blood, taken on day 0 of MenACWY control vaccination. These receptors all come from an adult in good health.

V gene TRBV9 combines with J gene TRBJ2-7; D is perhaps TRBD1 (6 bases). This CDR3 comprises 14 residues. Deletions cut 0 bases from V and 2 bases from J, with 9 bases between. Germline CDR1 is SGDLS and CDR2 is YYNGEE. In nucleotides, the CDR3 is TGTGCCAGCAGCGTAGGTAACAGGGCCTACGAGCAGTACTTC. This encodes CASSVGNRAYEQYF.

The chain has TRBV7-2 and TRBJ2-2; 7 nucleotides agree with TRBD1. The CDR3 runs to 14 residues. The V gene's germline CDR1 is SGHTA and CDR2 FQGNSA. Trimming cost V 4 bases and J 6 bases; bases outside gene matches: 5. The DNA for the CDR3 is TGTGCCAGCAGCTCACAGGGGAGTGCCGGGGAGCTGTTTTTT. Translation: CASSSQGSAGELFF. The full variable domain, its missing parts supplied by reference TRBV7-2 and TRBJ2-2, is GAGVSQSPSNKVTEKGKDVELRCDPISGHTALYWYRQSLGQGLEFLIYFQGNSAPDKSGLPSDRFSAERTGGSVSTLTIQRTQQEDSAVYLCASSSQGSAGELFFGEGSRLTVL.

The V call is TRBV7-9, the J call TRBJ1-3; D not resolved. Trimming shortened V by 3 bases and J by 1 base, and 10 bases separated the two germline ends. Per the germline V gene, CDR1 is SEHNR and CDR2 is FQNEAQ (reference sequence). The CDR3 loop spans 15 amino acids. In DNA form, the CDR3 reads TGTGCCAGCAGCTTGTTCGCCAGATCTGGAAACACCATATATTTT. Translated, it gives CASSLFARSGNTIYF.

This chain links TRBV2 with TRBJ2-2; a possible D gene is TRBD1 (6 bases). Trimming cost V 4 bases and J 3 bases, with 12 bases left between them. Germline CDR1 is SNHLY and CDR2 is FYNNEI. This CDR3 has 15 amino acids. As DNA, the CDR3 is TGTGCCAGCAGTGCAAACAGGGCTGACACCGGGGAGCTGTTTTTT. This translates into CASSANRADTGELFF.

The genes are TRBV12-5 and TRBJ2-7; D may be TRBD1 or TRBD2 (5 bases each). There are 14 residues in the CDR3. Trimming stripped 2 bases from V and 7 bases from J, with 15 bases between. Germline CDR1 LGHNT, CDR2 FRNRAP. CDR3 protein: CASGLRQGRGEQYF. The CDR3 DNA is TGTGCTAGTGGTTTGAGGCAGGGACGCGGTGAGCAGTACTTC.

This clone was seen only once. The chain couples TRBV4-1 to TRBJ1-3, with D maybe TRBD1 (5 bases). Trimming pared 4 bases from V and 2 bases from J, leaving 24 bases between. The germline CDR1 and CDR2 sequences are MGHRA and YSYEKL. The CDR3 has 19 amino acids. CDR3 loop: CASSPGVFGAGRTGNTIYF. The CDR3 DNA sequence: TGCGCCAGCAGCCCAGGTGTTTTCGGGGCAGGGAGGACTGGAAACACCATATATTTT.

This clone was seen a few times. J is TRBJ2-1 and V is TRBV4-1; TRBD2 agrees at 9 bases. The CDR3 is 14 amino acids. With 0 bases clipped from V and 8 bases from J, the junction kept 2 bases outside the gene matches. CDR1 MGHRA and CDR2 YSYEKL come from the germline V gene. Written as DNA, the CDR3 is TGCGCCAGCAGCCAAGAGGGCGGGAGGGATGAGCAGTTCTTC. It encodes CASSQEGGRDEQFF.

The J gene is TRBJ2-1, the V gene TRBV28; 11 bases agree with TRBD2. CDR3 length equals 14 residues. Germline V lookup: CDR1 MDHEN, CDR2 SYDVKM. The junction had 3 bases not matched to a gene; V was cut back by 5 bases and J by 6 bases. The DNA for the CDR3 is TGTGCCAGCAGTATAGCGGGAGGGCCCAATGAGCAGTTCTTC. Protein: CASSIAGGPNEQFF.

This clone was counted a single time. In nucleotides, the CDR3 is TGTGCCAGCAGCCTTGAGTCTAATGAAAAACTGTTTTTT. Protein: CASSLESNEKLFF. The chain combines TRBV7-8 with TRBJ1-4; D remains unclear. The CDR3 loop spans 13 amino acids. Trimming pared 5 bases from V and 3 bases from J, leaving 7 bases between. CDR1 SGHVS and CDR2 FQNEAQ come from the germline V gene. The entire variable domain, with the rest obtained from reference TRBV7-8 and TRBJ1-4, is as follows: GAGVSQSPRYKVAKRGQDVALRCDPISGHVSLFWYQQALGQGPEFLTYFQNEAQLDKSGLPSDRFFAERPEGSVSTLKIQRTQQEDSAVYLCASSLESNEKLFFGSGTQLSVL.

The chain is built from TRBV28 and TRBJ1-1, with D tentatively TRBD1 (5 bases). Trimming took off 2 bases at V and 1 base at J, with 17 bases between the two ends. This CDR3 region has 17 residues. Germline loops: CDR1 MDHEN, CDR2 SYDVKM. The DNA of the CDR3 is TGTGCCAGCAGTTTAGTCGCTAAGGGCAGGGCGAACACTGAAGCTTTCTTT. Its translation: CASSLVAKGRANTEAFF.

This clone was observed a single time. The chain joins TRBV21-1 to TRBJ2-5; the table names TRBD1, a call not compared with the DNA. TRBV21-1 is designated a pseudogene. The CDR3 runs 14 residues. The CDR3 DNA follows: TGTGCCAGCAGCAAAGAAGGGGGCGCGGAGACCCAGTACTTC. Translated: CASSKEGGAETQYF.